This T cell receptor (beta chain) was captured in a study of PD-L1 blockade in urothelial cancer. Overall study: Every 3 weeks, patients received intravenous atezolizumab 1,200 mg, beginning 2014.

Sequencing was performed with immunoSEQ multiplex PCR; in TCRdb, only in-frame clones are kept and a portion is missing. In the table there are 30,000 to 45,000 clones, roughly 90% of which are singletons. With 7 bases clipped from V and 1 base from J, the junction kept 14 bases outside the gene matches. CDR3 length equals 18 residues. Looked up from germline, CDR1 is MNHEY and CDR2 is SMNVEV (reference sequence). This chain connects TRBV27 to TRBJ2-2; 8 bases fit TRBD2. This specimen consisted of PBMCs, obtained around atezolizumab (anti-PD-L1) treatment. This sequence was found in a man in his 70s with urothelial cancer. The CDR3 region is CASTTLGILAVNTGELFF. The CDR3 region has the DNA TGTGCCAGCACAACCCTGGGCATACTAGCGGTGAACACCGGGGAGCTGTTTTTT.